The clone carrying this TCR beta chain was recorded many times. This sample is part of a study of patients and donors after allogeneic stem cell transplantation. The CDR3 is 14 residues long. The V and J ends lost 2 bases and 9 bases, in that order; junction bases with no gene match: 10. In germline, CDR1 is SGHRS, CDR2 YFSETQ. TCRdb called the RT-PCR reads again in MiXCR, with one record for every CDR3 protein. The data contain roughly 230,000 distinct CDR3 sequences, 14% of them singletons. This receptor was obtained from a human donor who was either an allogeneic HSCT recipient or a stem cell or donor lymphocyte infusion donor (not recorded which). It is not recorded whose cells these are; they may come from a transplant donor. The V call is TRBV5-1, the J call TRBJ1-1, with 7 positions matching TRBD1. Sequenced: blood, either unsorted or a sorted T cell fraction (not recorded which). CDR3 amino acids: CASSFETRDRQAFF. The DNA of the CDR3 is TGCGCCAGCAGCTTCGAAACTAGGGACAGACAAGCTTTCTTT. Based on the CDR3 plus reference TRBV5-1 and TRBJ1-1, the full variable domain is KAGVTQTPRYLIKTRGQQVTLSCSPISGHRSVSWYQQTPGQGLQFLFEYFSETQRNKGNFPGRFSGRQFSNSRSEMNVSTLELGDSALYLCASSFETRDRQAFFGQGTRLTVV.